This entry lists 28 T cell receptor beta chains sequenced from one sample in a study of read filtering for tumor transcriptome and immune sequencing. This library used roughly 400 ng RNA and molecular barcoded adaptors spanning alpha/delta and beta/gamma chains. TCRdb processed the reads anew with MiXCR; each CDR3 protein has one entry. The sample carries 100,000 to 150,000 distinct CDR3 sequences, approximately 12% recorded once. Material: a population of CD138-negative cells sorted from bone marrow. These receptors were obtained from a donor at least 40 years old with multiple myeloma.

This clonotype turned up a few times. Possible read error: a much larger clone is one base away. The chain recombines TRBV11-2 with TRBJ2-1; D remains ambiguous. CDR1 and CDR2 (germline): SGHAT, FQNNGV. V lost 2 bases, J lost 6 bases, and 11 bases lay in between. The CDR3 has 14 amino acids. The CDR3 DNA reads as TGTGCCAGCAGCTTACGCGAGTCGGCCAATGAGCAGTTCTTC. Translated, it gives CASSLRESANEQFF. Supplemented by reference TRBV11-2 and TRBJ2-1, the full variable domain reads EAGVAQSPRYKIIEKRQSVAFWCNPISGHATLYWYQQILGQGPKLLIQFQNNGVVDDSQLPKDRFSAERLKGVDSTLKIQPAKLEDSAVYLCASSLRESANEQFFGPGTRLTVL.

This clonotype has a handful of counts. With a much larger clone just one base away, this may be a read error. The conserved closing phenylalanine or tryptophan is absent in this CDR3, likely reflecting a read error. The chain is built from TRBV20-1 and TRBJ2-7; D possibly uses TRBD1 or TRBD2 (5 bases each). Germline V lookup: CDR1 DFQATT, CDR2 SNEGSKA (reference sequence). The ends were cut back, 3 bases at V and 9 bases at J, with 21 bases in the middle. This CDR3 comprises 14 residues. The CDR3 sequence is CSASWPQGRGGQYL. Here the CDR3 DNA reads TGCAGTGCTAGTTGGCCGCAGGGACGGGGTGGGCAGTACTTG.

Regarding this clonotype: An end of the junction differs from the germline gene, which may be a read error. This rearrangement joins TRBV2 to TRBJ1-6; no firm D call. The CDR3 length is 11 residues. Germline V lookup: CDR1 SNHLY, CDR2 FYNNEI. CDR3 DNA sequence: TGTGCCAGCACTGATAATCCACCCCTCCACTTT. Translation: CASTDNPPLHF.

This clonotype showed up many times. The chain uses TRBV6-2 or TRBV6-3 and TRBJ2-1; D not certain. This CDR3 contains 11 residues. Germline values: CDR1 MNHEY, CDR2 SVGEGT. The CDR3 DNA reads TGTGGGGCGAGCTCCTACAATGAGCAGTTCTTC. The encoded protein is CGASSYNEQFF.

The chain employs TRBV5-1 and TRBJ1-3; tentatively, D is TRBD1 (6 bases). V lost 6 bases and J 0 bases, leaving 16 bases between the germline ends. Germline V gene sequence: CDR1 SGHRS, CDR2 YFSETQ. This CDR3 spans 16 amino acids. CDR3 DNA: TGCGCCAGCACCCCCTCGACAGGTTCCTCTGGAAACACCATATATTTT. Protein product: CASTPSTGSSGNTIYF.

This clonotype was detected many times. This chain joins TRBV2 and TRBJ2-2, with unresolved D. V shed 6 bases and J shed 3 bases, with 5 bases lying between them. In germline, CDR1 is SNHLY, CDR2 FYNNEI. This CDR3 is built from 12 residues. The CDR3 nucleotides are TGTGCCAGCAGGGCAGACACCGGGGAGCTGTTTTTT. Translating gives CASRADTGELFF.

The rearrangement joins TRBV7-4 to TRBJ2-2; 8 nucleotides agree with TRBD2. Germline CDR1 is SGHVT and CDR2 is SQSDAQ. This CDR3 contains 13 residues. With 11 bases clipped from V and 2 bases from J, the junction kept 4 bases outside the gene matches. CDR3 sequence reads: CAVRGANTGELFF. The CDR3 nucleotides read TGTGCCGTGCGGGGGGCCAACACCGGGGAGCTGTTTTTT.

In this sample, this clonotype turned up many times. The chain links TRBV5-1 to TRBJ2-1, with TRBD2 matching 8 bases. The germline V gene encodes CDR1 SGHRS and CDR2 YFSETQ. This CDR3 is built from 17 residues. J lost 9 bases, V lost 0 bases, and 14 bases had no gene match. Here the CDR3 reads CASSLAGTRGTRGEQFF. CDR3 bases: TGCGCCAGCAGCTTGGCCGGGACTAGAGGGACTAGAGGTGAGCAGTTCTTC.

About this clonotype itself: One end of the junction fails to match germline, which may point to a read error. The J gene is TRBJ2-7, the V gene TRBV5-6, with 7 bases fitting TRBD2. This CDR3 is built from 17 residues. Germline CDR1 and CDR2: SGHDT and YYEEEE. CDR3: CASSLPPWRELSYEQHF. The CDR3 DNA is TGTGCCAGCAGCCTACCTCCTTGGCGGGAGCTCTCCTACGAGCAGCACTTC. Together with reference TRBV5-6 and TRBJ2-7, the CDR3 gives the full variable domain: DAGVTQSPTHLIKTRGQQVTLRCSPKSGHDTVSWYQQALGQGPQFIFQYYEEEERQRGNFPDRFSGHQFPNYSSELNVNALLLGDSALYLCASSLPPWRELSYEQHFGPGTRLTVT.

This clonotype was picked up one time. The chain carries TRBV5-1 and TRBJ2-5; TRBD2 matches at 7 bases. This CDR3 comprises 15 residues. The junction had 6 bases not matched to a gene; V was cut back by 1 base and J by 3 bases. Looked up from germline, CDR1 is SGHRS and CDR2 is YFSETQ. The CDR3 loop reads CASSLFPGGEETQYF. The DNA of the CDR3 is TGCGCCAGCAGCTTGTTCCCGGGGGGTGAAGAGACCCAGTACTTC.

At least ten counts were recorded for this clonotype. This sequence joins TRBV5-1 and TRBJ2-1; no firm D call. This CDR3 spans 14 amino acids. Trimming shortened V by 1 base and J by 5 bases, and 10 bases separated the two germline ends. CDR1 SGHRS and CDR2 YFSETQ come from the germline V gene. CDR3 nucleotide sequence: TGCGCCAGCAGCTTGTCGCAGCCCGACAATGAGCAGTTCTTC. It specifies CASSLSQPDNEQFF.

There are many counts of this clonotype. The V and J genes are TRBV10-3 and TRBJ2-2; the D gene is possibly TRBD2 (7 bases). CDR1 and CDR2 from the germline V gene are ENHRY and SYGVKD. The CDR3 consists of 17 residues. V lost 6 bases and J lost 1, with 18 bases in between. CDR3 sequence: CAIRRGGSSQNTGELFF. CDR3 nucleotide sequence: TGTGCCATCAGGAGGGGGGGATCGAGCCAGAACACCGGGGAGCTGTTTTTT.

In regard to this clonotype: It may be a read error: a sequence one base away is much more abundant. This rearrangement joins TRBV7-2 to TRBJ2-3, with D possibly TRBD1 on 6 matching bases. Germline V gene lookup returns CDR1 SGHTA and CDR2 FQGNSA. This CDR3 is 16 amino acids long. Trimming pared 5 bases from V and 5 bases from J, leaving 20 bases between. In DNA, the CDR3 is TGTGCCAGCAGCCTCTTTGGTAGGGGGAATAAAGATACGCAGTATTTT. It yields the protein CASSLFGRGNKDTQYF.

This clonotype showed up many times. V usage is TRBV29-1 and J usage is TRBJ1-1; TRBD1 matches 12 bases. In germline, CDR1 is SQVTM, CDR2 ANQGSEA. The V gene end was trimmed by 8 bases and the J gene end by 5 bases; junction bases not matched to a gene: 12. This CDR3 has 15 amino acids. The CDR3, as DNA: TGCAGCACTACGCCGGGACAGGGGGCTTTTACTGAAGCTTTCTTT. Translating gives CSTTPGQGAFTEAFF.

This clonotype has a count of ten or more. This chain uses TRBV5-1 with TRBJ2-5; TRBD2 agrees at 8 bases. The junction had 4 bases not matched to a gene; V was cut back by 2 bases and J by 1 base. Germline loops: CDR1 SGHRS, CDR2 YFSETQ. This CDR3 spans 15 amino acids. Here the CDR3 reads CASSFSGESQETQYF. CDR3 DNA sequence: TGCGCCAGCAGCTTTAGCGGGGAATCCCAAGAGACCCAGTACTTC.

This clonotype was counted at least ten times. CDR3 loop: CASSHKTGGAYNEQFF. As DNA, the CDR3 is TGTGCCAGCAGCCATAAGACAGGGGGCGCTTACAATGAGCAGTTCTTC. The genes are TRBV4-2 and TRBJ2-1, with TRBD1 matching 10 bases. Germline V CDR1 and CDR2: LGHNA, YNFKEQ. The CDR3 totals 16 residues. The ends lost 3 bases at V and 4 bases at J; junction bases unmatched: 6.

This clonotype was counted many times. The gene calls are TRBV3-1 and TRBJ2-7, with TRBD1 matching over 8 bases. Germline CDR1 LGHDT, CDR2 YNNKEL (reference sequence). V shed 4 bases, J shed 6 bases, and the junction held 11 bases outside the gene matches. The length of the CDR3 is 15 residues. For the CDR3, the DNA is TGTGCCAGCAGCCTCCCGGGACAGGAGGATTGCGAGCAGTACTTC. This gives the protein CASSLPGQEDCEQYF.

V gene TRBV6-1 combines with J gene TRBJ1-3; no definite D call. Germline CDR1 reads MNHNS; CDR2 reads SASEGT. V was clipped by 2 bases and J by 4 bases, with 9 bases between them. This CDR3 contains 14 residues. The CDR3 spells CASSERPVGNTIYF. The CDR3 region has the DNA TGTGCCAGCAGTGAACGGCCAGTAGGAAACACCATATATTTT.

This clonotype has at least ten counts. The chain carries TRBV18 and TRBJ2-3; 8 nucleotides align to TRBD1. The CDR3 length is 15 residues. The V gene end was trimmed by 3 bases and the J gene end by 4 bases; junction bases not matched to a gene: 6. Germline assignment: CDR1 KGHSH and CDR2 LQKENI. CDR3 coding DNA: TGTGCCAGCTCACCGGGGACAGGTCGCCCAGATACGCAGTATTTT. Its translation: CASSPGTGRPDTQYF.

The CDR3 spells CSVEPGQNNEQFF. For the CDR3, the DNA is TGCAGCGTTGAACCCGGACAGAACAATGAGCAGTTCTTC. The V call is TRBV29-1, the J call TRBJ2-1; a possible D gene is TRBD1 (6 bases). V was cut by 2 bases and J by 5 bases, with 10 bases left in between. This CDR3 spans 13 amino acids. CDR1 is SQVTM and CDR2 is ANQGSEA in the germline V gene.

This clonotype was seen only a few times. This chain uses TRBV4-2 with TRBJ1-5; TRBD1 matches 7 bases. With V trimmed by 1 base and J by 7 bases, 13 bases remained unmatched. This CDR3 comprises 17 residues. The germline gives CDR1 LGHNA, CDR2 YNFKEQ. The CDR3 nucleotides read TGTGCCAGCAGCCAAGTGTTAGGACAGGACGGGAGCCAGCCCCAGCATTTT. It encodes CASSQVLGQDGSQPQHF.

The chain links TRBV7-2 to TRBJ1-5; D uncertain. V lost 7 bases, J lost 2 bases, and 21 bases lay in between. CDR1 SGHTA and CDR2 FQGNSA come from the germline V gene. The CDR3 has 17 residues. CDR3 DNA sequence: TGTGCCAGCACCCCGGTCTCCGGCGACGGGGGCAATCAGCCCCAGCATTTT. Protein: CASTPVSGDGGNQPQHF.

This clonotype was seen repeatedly, ten times or more. The chain combines TRBV7-6 with TRBJ2-7, with D hard to call. CDR3 length equals 13 residues. Germline V lookup: CDR1 SGHVS, CDR2 FNYEAQ. V dropped 3 bases and J dropped 7 bases, with 13 bases sitting between them. The CDR3 reads CASSFGPRREQYF. The CDR3 DNA sequence: TGTGCCAGCAGCTTCGGACCCCGACGGGAGCAGTACTTC.

This clonotype appeared many times. The chain employs TRBV4-1 and TRBJ2-3; D tentatively reads TRBD1 or TRBD2 (5 bases each). This CDR3 has 15 residues. Germline CDR1 is MGHRA and CDR2 is YSYEKL. Trimming pared 0 bases from V and 2 bases from J, leaving 9 bases between. CDR3 bases: TGCGCCAGCAGCCAAGACGGGGCTTACACAGATACGCAGTATTTT. Translating it yields CASSQDGAYTDTQYF.

This clonotype was observed at least ten times. The genes are TRBV5-1 and TRBJ2-1; 9 nucleotides line up with TRBD1. The germline CDR1 and CDR2 sequences are SGHRS and YFSETQ. Losses at the gene ends were 7 bases for V and 3 bases for J; bases not matched to a gene: 8. The CDR3 is 15 residues long. The CDR3 loop is CASCPEDRGYNEQFF. CDR3 nucleotides: TGCGCCAGCTGCCCGGAGGACAGGGGCTACAATGAGCAGTTCTTC. Full variable domain (remainder filled in from reference TRBV5-1 and TRBJ2-1): KAGVTQTPRYLIKTRGQQVTLSCSPISGHRSVSWYQQTPGQGLQFLFEYFSETQRNKGNFPGRFSGRQFSNSRSEMNVSTLELGDSALYLCASCPEDRGYNEQFFGPGTRLTVL.

This clonotype was seen more than once but under ten times. The V call is TRBV9, the J call TRBJ2-6; D remains ambiguous. CDR3 size: 15 residues. Trimming cost V 7 bases and J 0 bases, with 11 bases left between them. Germline lookup yields CDR1 SGDLS and CDR2 YYNGEE. CDR3 in amino acids: CASGPYDSGANVLTF. CDR3 DNA sequence: TGTGCCAGCGGACCCTACGACTCTGGGGCCAACGTCCTGACTTTC.

A note on this clonotype: A clone one base away is much larger, so this may be a read error. This rearrangement joins TRBV29-1 to TRBJ2-3; possibly TRBD1 or TRBD2 for D (5 bases each). Looked up from germline, CDR1 is SQVTM and CDR2 is ANQGSEA. This CDR3 is 13 amino acids long. CDR3 in DNA: TGCAGCGTTGGGGGGTTAGGCACAGATGCGCAGTATTTT. Amino acid sequence: CSVGGLGTDAQYF.

At least ten counts were recorded for this clonotype. The CDR3 protein is CASGTSEDGELFF. The CDR3, as DNA: TGTGCCAGCGGGACTAGCGAGGACGGGGAGCTGTTTTTT. This sequence joins TRBV10-3 and TRBJ2-2; the match to TRBD2 covers 10 bases. Unmatched junction bases numbered 6, after V lost 10 bases and J lost 7 bases. Per the germline V gene, CDR1 is ENHRY and CDR2 is SYGVKD. The CDR3 consists of 13 residues.